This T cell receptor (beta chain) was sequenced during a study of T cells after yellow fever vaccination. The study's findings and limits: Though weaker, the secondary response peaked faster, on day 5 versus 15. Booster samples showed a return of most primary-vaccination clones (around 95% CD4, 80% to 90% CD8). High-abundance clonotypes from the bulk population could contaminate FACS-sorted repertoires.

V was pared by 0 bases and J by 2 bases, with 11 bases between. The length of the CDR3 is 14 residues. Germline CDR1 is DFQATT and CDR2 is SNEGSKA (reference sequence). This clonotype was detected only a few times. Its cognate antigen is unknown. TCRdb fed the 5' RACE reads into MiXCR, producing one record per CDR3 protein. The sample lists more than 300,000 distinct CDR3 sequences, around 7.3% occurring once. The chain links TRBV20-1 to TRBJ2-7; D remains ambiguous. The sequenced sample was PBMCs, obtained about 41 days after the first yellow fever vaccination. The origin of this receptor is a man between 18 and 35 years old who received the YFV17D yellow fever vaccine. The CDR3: CSARDPGVPYEQYF. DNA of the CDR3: TGCAGTGCTAGAGATCCTGGGGTCCCCTACGAGCAGTACTTC.